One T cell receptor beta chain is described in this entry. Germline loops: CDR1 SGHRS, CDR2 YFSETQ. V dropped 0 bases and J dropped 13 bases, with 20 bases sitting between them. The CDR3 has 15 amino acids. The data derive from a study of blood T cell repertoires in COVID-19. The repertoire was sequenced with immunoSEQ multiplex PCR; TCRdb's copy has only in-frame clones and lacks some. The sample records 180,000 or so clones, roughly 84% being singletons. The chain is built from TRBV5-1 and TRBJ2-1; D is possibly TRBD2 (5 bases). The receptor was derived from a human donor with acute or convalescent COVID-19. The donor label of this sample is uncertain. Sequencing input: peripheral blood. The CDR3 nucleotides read TGCGCCAGCAGCTTGGTCGGGGTTCGTCACCGGAGACAGTTCTTC. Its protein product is CASSLVGVRHRRQFF. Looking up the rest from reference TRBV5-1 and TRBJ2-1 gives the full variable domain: KAGVTQTPRYLIKTRGQQVTLSCSPISGHRSVSWYQQTPGQGLQFLFEYFSETQRNKGNFPGRFSGRQFSNSRSEMNVSTLELGDSALYLCASSLVGVRHRRQFFGPGTRLTVL.